This T cell receptor beta chain stems from a study of T cell responses to AZD1222 COVID-19 vaccine. Study-level findings and limits: Breadth and depth of Spike-specific TCRs rose after two AZD1222 doses.

A word on this clone: Its specificity is not known.

The CDR3 totals 15 residues. Trimming stripped 3 bases from V and 4 bases from J, with 13 bases between. Germline V gene data show CDR1 as SGHRS and CDR2 as YFSETQ. Data came from immunoSEQ multiplex PCR; TCRdb stores just in-frame clones and leaves some out. This sample yields about 150,000 clones, of which roughly 90% are seen a single time; more than 1.2% belongs to the top ten. The chain joins TRBV5-1 to TRBJ2-2; D uncertain. Sequencing used peripheral blood, obtained on day 0 of AZD1222 vaccination. The receptor's source is an adult in good health. In DNA form, the CDR3 reads TGCGCCAGCAGCTCAGACCTAGTAGGCACCGGGGAGCTGTTTTTT. Translated, it gives CASSSDLVGTGELFF.